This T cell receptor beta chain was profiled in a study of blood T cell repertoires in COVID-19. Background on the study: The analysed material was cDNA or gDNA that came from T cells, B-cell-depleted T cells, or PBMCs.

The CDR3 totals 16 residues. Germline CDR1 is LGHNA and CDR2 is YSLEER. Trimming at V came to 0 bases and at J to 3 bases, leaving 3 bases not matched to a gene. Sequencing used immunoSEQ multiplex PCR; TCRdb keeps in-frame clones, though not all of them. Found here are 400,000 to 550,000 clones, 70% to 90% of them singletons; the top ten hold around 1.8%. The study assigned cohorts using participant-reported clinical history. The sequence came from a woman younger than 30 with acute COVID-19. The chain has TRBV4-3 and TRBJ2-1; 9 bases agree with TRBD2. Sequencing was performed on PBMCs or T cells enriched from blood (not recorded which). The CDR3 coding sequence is TGCGCCAGCAGCCAAGATGAGACTAGCGGCTACAATGAGCAGTTCTTC. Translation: CASSQDETSGYNEQFF.